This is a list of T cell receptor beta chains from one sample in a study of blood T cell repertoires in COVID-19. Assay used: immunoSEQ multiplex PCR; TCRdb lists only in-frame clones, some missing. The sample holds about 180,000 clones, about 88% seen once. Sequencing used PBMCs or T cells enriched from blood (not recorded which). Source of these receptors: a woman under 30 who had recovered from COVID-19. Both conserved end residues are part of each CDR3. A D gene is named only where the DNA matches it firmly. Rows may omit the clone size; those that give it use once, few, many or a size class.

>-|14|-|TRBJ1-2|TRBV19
TGTGCCACCATCAATGCGGGGACTAACTATGGCTACACCTTC
CATINAGTNYGYTF
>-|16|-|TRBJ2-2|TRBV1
TGCACCAGCAGCCAAGCCGACTCCCCGGGCACCGGGGAGCTGTTTTTT
CTSSQADSPGTGELFF
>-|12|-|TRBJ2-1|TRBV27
TGTGCCAGCAGCCCGGGCTACAATGAGCAGTTCTTC
CASSPGYNEQFF
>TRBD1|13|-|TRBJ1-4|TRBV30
TGTGCCTGCGGACAGGGTGAAAATGAAAAACTGTTTTTT
CACGQGENEKLFF
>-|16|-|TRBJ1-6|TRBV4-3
TGCGCCAGCAGCCAAGTACAGAGCTCCTATAATTCACCCCTCCACTTT
CASSQVQSSYNSPLHF
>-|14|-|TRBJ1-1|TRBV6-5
TGTGCCAGCAGTTACTTGGGGCACCACACTGAAGCTTTCTTT
CASSYLGHHTEAFF
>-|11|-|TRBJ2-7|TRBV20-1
TGCAGTGCTAGGGCCGGGGGTATTTCACACTTC
CSARAGGISHF
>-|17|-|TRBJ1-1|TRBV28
TGTGTCCTGTTCCCTAACCCCCTCTCACGACAGATAGCCGAAGCTTTCTTT
CVLFPNPLSRQIAEAFF
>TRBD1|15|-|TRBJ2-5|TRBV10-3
TGTGCCATCAGTGAAGGGACAGGGGGCGTTGAGACCCAGTACTTC
CAISEGTGGVETQYF
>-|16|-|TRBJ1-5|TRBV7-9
TGTGCCAGCAGCTTAGACAGGCCTTCTAGCAATCAGCCCCAGCATTTT
CASSLDRPSSNQPQHF
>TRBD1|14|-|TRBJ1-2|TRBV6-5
TGTGCCAGCAGTACGGACAGGGGCACCGGTGGCTACACCTTC
CASSTDRGTGGYTF
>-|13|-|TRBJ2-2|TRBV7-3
TGTGCCAGCAGCTTTATAGGAGCCGGGGAGCTGTTTTTT
CASSFIGAGELFF
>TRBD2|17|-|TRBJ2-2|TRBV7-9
TGTGCCAGCAGCTTGACTAGCGGGAGGGCCGAGGCCGGGGAGCTGTTTTTT
CASSLTSGRAEAGELFF
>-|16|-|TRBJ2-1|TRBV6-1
TGTGCCAGCAGTGTTGCACTCGGGACACCGAACAATGAGCAGTTCTTC
CASSVALGTPNNEQFF
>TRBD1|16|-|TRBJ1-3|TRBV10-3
TGTGCCATCAGTGCTCATACAGGGGATCGACGAAACACCATATATTTT
CAISAHTGDRRNTIYF
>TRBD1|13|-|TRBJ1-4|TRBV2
TGTGCCAGCAGCGGGACAGGTATAGAAAAACTGTTTTTT
CASSGTGIEKLFF
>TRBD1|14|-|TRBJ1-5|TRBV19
TGTGCCAGTAGTAAACAGGGGACTAATCAGCCCCAGCATTTT
CASSKQGTNQPQHF
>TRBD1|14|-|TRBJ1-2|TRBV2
TGTGCCAGCAGTGACAGGACAGGGACATATGGCTACACCTTC
CASSDRTGTYGYTF
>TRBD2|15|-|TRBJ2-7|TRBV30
TGTGCCTGGAGGGATACTAGCGGGAGGGCGGGGGAGCAGTACTTC
CAWRDTSGRAGEQYF
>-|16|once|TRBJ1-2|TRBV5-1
TGCGCCAGCAGCTTTGTGGGATGGGATAGGGGCTATGGCTACACCTTC
CASSFVGWDRGYGYTF
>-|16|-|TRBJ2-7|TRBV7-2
TGTGCCAGCAGCAGTGGGAGGGGGAGCGTAGACTACGAGCAGTACTTC
CASSSGRGSVDYEQYF
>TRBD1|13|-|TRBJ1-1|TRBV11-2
TGTGCCAGCAGGCTGACAGGGGGAACTGAAGCTTTCTTT
CASRLTGGTEAFF
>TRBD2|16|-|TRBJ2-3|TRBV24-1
TGTGCCACCAGTCCCTCCCTAGCGGGGGGGCCCGATACGCAGTATTTT
CATSPSLAGGPDTQYF
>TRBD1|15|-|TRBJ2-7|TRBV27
TGTGCCAGCAGCCTAAGACAGGGGAGCTCCTACGAGCAGTACTTC
CASSLRQGSSYEQYF